These 32 T cell receptor beta chains originate from one sample sequenced in a study of vaccination and CD4 T cells after COVID-19. Treatment here: approximately 10-day PBMC culture with coronavirus spike peptide pools or control peptides (ViraFEST assay). The Oncomine TCR Beta short-read assay generated sequence data from the DNA of cultured CD4+ T cells. Each CDR3 protein gets one entry after TCRdb re-called the PCR reads with MiXCR. The sample has approximately 19,000 distinct CDR3 sequences, approximately 53% seen once. Their antigen targets remain unknown. Sequencing was performed on CD4+ T cells from blood, cultured in vitro. These receptor sequences come from a human donor who had recovered from COVID-19.

This rearrangement joins TRBV21-1 to TRBJ1-5; the table's D gene call, TRBD1, was not cross checked with the DNA. TRBV21-1 is annotated as a pseudogene. The CDR3 is 18 amino acids. The CDR3 region has the DNA TGTGCCAGCACCGCGGGCAGGGGACAAAAGTATAGCAATCAGCCCCAGCATTTT. Amino acid sequence: CASTAGRGQKYSNQPQHF.

The table lists this clonotype with a few counts. The genes are TRBV6-5 and TRBJ2-3; 7 bases line up with TRBD2. V shed 4 bases and J 0 bases; nucleotides not matched to a gene: 4. The length of the CDR3 is 15 residues. CDR1 is MNHEY, CDR2 SVGAGI, per germline. Here the CDR3 reads CASSSLAGSTDTQYF. Written as DNA, the CDR3 is TGTGCCAGCAGTTCCTTAGCGGGTAGCACAGATACGCAGTATTTT.

With respect to this clonotype: Relative to the germline gene, one junction end is altered; a read error may explain this. V is TRBV7-7 and J is TRBJ2-2, with D tentatively TRBD1 (6 bases). Germline CDR1 reads SSHAT; CDR2 reads FNYEAQ (reference sequence). This CDR3 comprises 15 residues. The CDR3 DNA reads TGTGCTAGCAGCCAGGGGAGTGGGAACACCGGGGAGCTGTTTTTT. This sequence encodes CASSQGSGNTGELFF.

This chain joins TRBV28 and TRBJ1-2; no definite D call. This CDR3 is built from 14 residues. Trimming took 5 bases from V and 6 from J, leaving 16 bases between them. Per germline, CDR1 MDHEN and CDR2 SYDVKM. The CDR3 DNA reads as TGTGCCAGCAGTCTCGGGCCCCGGGTCGATGGCTACACCTTC. It translates to CASSLGPRVDGYTF.

The chain is built from TRBV19 and TRBJ2-3; D is perhaps TRBD2 (6 bases). The V and J ends lost 3 bases and 0 bases respectively, with 10 bases between them. Per the germline V gene, CDR1 is LNHDA and CDR2 is SQIVND (reference sequence). The CDR3 totals 15 residues. This CDR3 is CASSMAGSSTDTQYF. The CDR3, as DNA: TGTGCCAGTAGTATGGCGGGATCCAGCACAGATACGCAGTATTTT.

V usage is TRBV6-1 and J usage is TRBJ1-6, with D perhaps matching TRBD1 (5 bases). Germline loops: CDR1 MNHNS, CDR2 SASEGT. The CDR3 runs to 11 residues. Between the trimmed V and J ends, which lost 11 bases and 8 bases, there was a span of 10 bases. CDR3 in DNA: TGTGCCGGAGGCAGGGATTCACCCCTCCACTTT. The encoded protein is CAGGRDSPLHF.

The chain joins TRBV12-3 or TRBV12-4 to TRBJ2-2; D assignment may be TRBD1 or TRBD2 (5 bases each). Trimming shortened V by 7 bases and J by 13 bases, and 16 bases separated the two germline ends. The CDR3 totals 12 residues. The DNA of the CDR3 is TGTGCCAGCACCTCATCGAGGGGCGGGCTGTTTTTT. Translated, it gives CASTSSRGGLFF.

This clonotype was found a few times. This chain uses TRBV20-1 with TRBJ2-3, with 9 bases that match TRBD2. The CDR3 runs 18 residues. Germline-derived CDR1 and CDR2 are DFQATT and SNEGSKA (reference sequence). The CDR3 bases are TGCTCTCACCTTAAGGGGGCTAGCGGGGATCTTTCGGGAGATACGCAGTATTTT. It translates to CSHLKGASGDLSGDTQYF.

V usage is TRBV24-1 and J usage is TRBJ2-5, with D possibly being TRBD2 (6 bases). Germline lookup yields CDR1 KGHDR and CDR2 SFDVKD. This CDR3 spans 15 amino acids. Trimming stripped 1 base from V and 0 bases from J, with 8 bases between. CDR3 protein: CATSDLGGDQETQYF. CDR3 DNA: TGTGCCACCAGTGATTTAGGAGGGGACCAAGAGACCCAGTACTTC.

The chain carries TRBV2 and TRBJ2-7; D may correspond to TRBD1 or TRBD2 (5 bases each). This CDR3 region has 13 residues. Germline CDR1 and CDR2: SNHLY and FYNNEI. V gave up 6 bases and J gave up 2 bases, with 11 bases separating them. The CDR3 DNA is TGTGCCAGCAGGAGGGACGGACCCTACGAGCAGTACTTC. Its protein is CASRRDGPYEQYF.

V gene TRBV11-3 combines with J gene TRBJ2-2, with D tentatively TRBD1 or TRBD2 (5 bases each). Germline CDR1 is SGHNT and CDR2 is YENEEA. V was shortened by 5 bases and J by 4 bases, with 11 bases between the two germline ends. CDR3 length: 14 residues. The CDR3 nucleotides read TGTGCCAGCAGCCAGCCAGGGACCACCGGGGAGCTGTTTTTT. Amino acid sequence: CASSQPGTTGELFF.

CDR3 region: CSAQVGGGFTGELFF. The CDR3 region has the DNA TGCAGTGCCCAGGTAGGGGGTGGTTTCACCGGGGAGCTGTTTTTT. The V gene is TRBV20-1, the J gene TRBJ2-2, with D perhaps matching TRBD1 (6 bases). Trimming removed 6 bases at V and 4 bases at J, with 18 bases between. Germline-derived CDR1 and CDR2 are DFQATT and SNEGSKA (reference sequence). This CDR3 comprises 15 residues.

This clonotype has only a few counts. J is TRBJ2-5 and V is TRBV6-2 or TRBV6-3; D tentatively reads TRBD1 or TRBD2 (5 bases each). This CDR3 contains 15 residues. Per the germline V gene, CDR1 is MNHEY and CDR2 is SVGEGT. V lost 7 bases and J lost 5, with 20 bases in between. CDR3 region: CASTITRGGGETQYF. CDR3 sequence (DNA): TGTGCCAGCACTATTACTCGGGGCGGCGGTGAGACCCAGTACTTC.

The rearrangement uses TRBV21-1 and TRBJ2-7; TRBD2 is the table's D call, not checked against the DNA. TRBV21-1 is recorded as a pseudogene. This CDR3 spans 17 amino acids. In nucleotides, the CDR3 is TGTGCCAGCAGCAAAGCCAAGACTAGCGGGAGTATGTACGAGCAGTACTTC. Its protein product is CASSKAKTSGSMYEQYF.

This clonotype has just a few counts. V gene TRBV28 combines with J gene TRBJ2-3; D is possibly TRBD2 (5 bases). CDR3 size: 12 residues. V lost 10 bases and J lost 1, with 9 bases in between. Germline values: CDR1 MDHEN, CDR2 SYDVKM. The chain's CDR3 is CAIHGGTDTQYF. CDR3 in DNA: TGTGCCATCCACGGGGGCACAGATACGCAGTATTTT.

This chain connects TRBV20-1 to TRBJ2-5; D possibly corresponds to TRBD2 (7 bases). The CDR3 length is 13 residues. Germline-derived CDR1 and CDR2 are DFQATT and SNEGSKA (reference sequence). Between the trimmed V and J ends, which lost 6 bases and 9 bases, there was a span of 20 bases. CDR3 nucleotides: TGCAGTGCGCCCGGGGGGACCACAGGGTCCCAGTACTTC. Encoded protein: CSAPGGTTGSQYF.

This clonotype was observed a few times. The chain combines TRBV20-1 with TRBJ1-5, with D uncertain. Germline CDR1 and CDR2: DFQATT and SNEGSKA (reference sequence). Between the trimmed V and J ends, which lost 0 bases and 4 bases, there was a span of 10 bases. This CDR3 contains 14 residues. The CDR3 region has the DNA TGCAGTGCTAGAGAGGTGGGGAGGAATCAGCCCCAGCATTTT. Its protein product is CSAREVGRNQPQHF.

This clonotype was seen only once. The rearrangement uses TRBV6-2 or TRBV6-3 and TRBJ2-7, with D maybe TRBD1 (5 bases). The germline V gene has CDR1 MNHEY and CDR2 SVGEGT. Trimming took off 6 bases at V and 3 bases at J, with 15 bases between the two ends. The CDR3 loop spans 14 amino acids. CDR3: CASRKTASNYEQYF. CDR3 coding DNA: TGTGCCAGCAGAAAGACAGCCTCCAACTACGAGCAGTACTTC.

The CDR3 here is CSAREDRHEQYF. In nucleotides, the CDR3 is TGCAGTGCTAGAGAGGACCGGCACGAGCAGTACTTC. The genes are TRBV20-1 and TRBJ2-7; no clear D. Germline CDR1 and CDR2: DFQATT and SNEGSKA (reference sequence). The CDR3 has 12 amino acids. Trimming left V 0 bases short and J 5 bases short, with 8 bases between.

CDR3 DNA sequence: TGTGCCAGCACAGACAGGCTTCATGGGGACGATGAGCAGTTCTTC. This translates into CASTDRLHGDDEQFF. V and J are TRBV6-2 or TRBV6-3 and TRBJ2-1; TRBD1 is a possible D gene (6 bases). The CDR3 length is 15 residues. The V gene lost 7 bases and the J gene lost 8 bases, with 21 bases spanning the gap. CDR1 is MNHEY and CDR2 is SVGEGT in the germline V gene.

The rearrangement joins TRBV5-4 to TRBJ1-2; D is possibly TRBD1 (6 bases). CDR1 is SGHNT, CDR2 YYREEE, per germline (reference sequence). The CDR3 consists of 16 residues. Trimming took 3 bases from V and 6 from J, leaving 21 bases between them. CDR3 loop: CASSSGTSVISHGYTF. The CDR3 coding sequence is TGTGCCAGCAGCTCCGGGACAAGCGTAATATCTCATGGCTACACCTTC.

This rearrangement joins TRBV6-1 to TRBJ1-2, with 7 bases that match TRBD1. V lost 6 bases and J lost 8; bases outside the gene matches: 9. CDR1 and CDR2 from the germline V gene are MNHNS and SASEGT. This CDR3 has 13 residues. The CDR3 sequence: CASSARTGRGYTF. In DNA form, the CDR3 reads TGTGCCAGCAGCGCACGGACAGGCCGCGGCTACACCTTC.

This rearrangement joins TRBV2 to TRBJ1-1; D may be TRBD1 (6 bases). Germline-derived CDR1 and CDR2 are SNHLY and FYNNEI. The CDR3 has 15 amino acids. V lost 4 bases to trimming and J lost 4 bases, with 16 bases between them. The CDR3 sequence: CASSGVRGGFTEAFF. Here the CDR3 DNA reads TGTGCCAGCAGTGGAGTAAGGGGGGGGTTCACTGAAGCTTTCTTT.

The chain is built from TRBV6-1 and TRBJ1-2; TRBD1 might be the D (5 bases). The CDR3 is 13 amino acids. Trimming pared 6 bases from V and 7 bases from J, leaving 15 bases between. CDR1 is MNHNS, CDR2 SASEGT, per germline. The CDR3 sequence is CASSFDSSRGYTF. DNA for the CDR3: TGTGCCAGCAGCTTCGACAGTTCCCGTGGCTACACCTTC.

This clonotype has more than one count but fewer than ten. J is TRBJ1-6 and V is TRBV9; D may be TRBD1 (5 bases). Germline V gives CDR1 SGDLS, CDR2 YYNGEE. Trimming left V 0 bases short and J 7 bases short, with 8 bases between. This CDR3 is built from 14 residues. Here the CDR3 DNA reads TGTGCCAGCAGCGTAGCGGGGGGGAATTCACCCCTCCACTTT. Translating it yields CASSVAGGNSPLHF.

This clonotype was observed a handful of times. The CDR3 DNA reads as TGCGCCAGCAGCTTGGCAGGGAACTATGGCTACACCTTC. Its protein is CASSLAGNYGYTF. The V and J genes are TRBV5-1 and TRBJ1-2, with D possibly being TRBD1 (5 bases). V gave up 0 bases and J gave up 2 bases, with 5 bases separating them. This CDR3 has 13 residues. CDR1 is SGHRS, CDR2 YFSETQ, per germline.

The chain carries TRBV6-5 and TRBJ2-7; tentatively, D is TRBD2 (6 bases). CDR3 size: 12 residues. The germline V and J ends were trimmed by 2 bases and 4 bases, with 6 bases remaining between them. Germline CDR1 is MNHEY and CDR2 is SVGAGI. In nucleotides, the CDR3 is TGTGCCAGCAGTTACGCGGGGTACGAGCAGTACTTC. The encoded protein is CASSYAGYEQYF.

The chain links TRBV7-2 to TRBJ2-3; no reliable D call. Trimming stripped 5 bases from V and 4 bases from J, with 13 bases between. Germline loops: CDR1 SGHTA, CDR2 FQGNSA. The CDR3 consists of 14 residues. For the CDR3, the DNA is TGTGCCAGCAGCCCGGTCAGCTCCGCAGATACGCAGTATTTT. Translated: CASSPVSSADTQYF.

Sample share makes this clonotype medium-sized. The chain has TRBV7-2 and TRBJ1-1; 10 nucleotides match TRBD1. The ends lost 5 bases at V and 3 bases at J; junction bases unmatched: 6. CDR1 is SGHTA and CDR2 is FQGNSA in the germline V gene. This CDR3 contains 15 residues. The CDR3 protein is CASSPDRGRYTEAFF. The CDR3 nucleotides are TGTGCCAGCAGCCCCGACAGGGGGCGATACACTGAAGCTTTCTTT.

The rearrangement joins TRBV28 to TRBJ2-7, with 7 bases that match TRBD1. Germline CDR1 reads MDHEN; CDR2 reads SYDVKM. Unmatched junction bases numbered 7, after V lost 2 bases and J lost 3 bases. The CDR3 is made up of 15 amino acids. The CDR3: CASSLGGQMDYEQYF. The CDR3 DNA reads TGTGCCAGCAGTTTAGGGGGACAGATGGACTACGAGCAGTACTTC.

The rearrangement uses TRBV15 and TRBJ2-1; TRBD2 might be the D (6 bases). This CDR3 spans 19 amino acids. Per germline, CDR1 LNHNV and CDR2 YYDKDF (reference sequence). The germline V and J ends were trimmed by 1 base and 0 bases, with 19 bases remaining between them. CDR3 sequence (DNA): TGTGCCACCAGCAGAGTTTTACCGGGAGCCGCCAGCTCCTACAATGAGCAGTTCTTC. It specifies CATSRVLPGAASSYNEQFF.

In this sample, this clonotype turned up a few times. The rearrangement links TRBV24-1 to TRBJ1-2; 7 positions match TRBD1. This CDR3 is built from 15 residues. The junction had 5 bases not matched to a gene; V was cut back by 4 bases and J by 1 base. Looked up from germline, CDR1 is KGHDR and CDR2 is SFDVKD. The CDR3 sequence: CATSDGDRGNYGYTF. For the CDR3, the DNA is TGTGCCACCAGTGACGGGGACAGAGGTAACTATGGCTACACCTTC.